This T cell receptor beta chain emerged from a study of shared clonotypes between healthy human individuals. Assay used: immunoSEQ multiplex PCR; TCRdb lists only in-frame clones, some missing. Of about 380,000 clones detected, 96% appear once; the ten largest clones hold about 0.32%. The CDR3 consists of 15 residues. Trimming shortened V by 2 bases and J by 2 bases, and 13 bases separated the two germline ends. Germline CDR1 and CDR2: MNHEY and SVGAGI. This sequence joins TRBV6-5 and TRBJ2-7; TRBD1 or TRBD2 may be the D gene (5 bases each). Sequencing input: memory CD8+ T cells sorted from blood. As to subset: CD45RO+ cells pooled with CCR7-negative TemRA cells. This TCR was recovered from a man aged 30 to 39 in good health. CDR3 residues: CASSYHPGRAYEQYF. DNA of the CDR3: TGTGCCAGCAGTTACCATCCGGGACGGGCCTACGAGCAGTACTTC.